The next 16 T cell receptor beta chains were all read from a single sample in a study of shared clonotypes between healthy human individuals. Profiled with immunoSEQ multiplex PCR; TCRdb holds only in-frame clones, not every one. The table lists approximately 2.5 million clones, roughly 93% of them singletons, with around 0.37% in the top ten. The sequencing sample was made of naive CD4+ T cells from PBMCs. The subset: CD45RA+ positively selected. Receptors originate from a man between 18 and 35 years old in good health. Some clones in this sample may be carry-over from other donors' samples.

The chain combines TRBV9 with TRBJ2-7, with D uncertain. The CDR3 extends over 14 amino acids. Germline CDR1 reads SGDLS; CDR2 reads YYNGEE. Trimming left V 4 bases short and J 2 bases short, with 13 bases between. The CDR3 loop is CASSPTRRPYEQYF. The CDR3, as DNA: TGTGCCAGCAGCCCTACTCGGCGGCCCTACGAGCAGTACTTC.

The chain links TRBV27 to TRBJ2-3; D unresolved. The CDR3 totals 14 residues. Germline CDR1 reads MNHEY; CDR2 reads SMNVEV (reference sequence). V lost 2 bases to trimming and J lost 5 bases, with 11 bases between them. The CDR3 loop reads CASSLSGWVDTQYF. The CDR3 nucleotides read TGTGCCAGCAGTTTAAGTGGATGGGTAGATACGCAGTATTTT.

The chain couples TRBV5-1 to TRBJ2-5, with 12 bases that match TRBD2. The J call may be incorrect, as the DNA end agrees better with TRBJ2-7. The CDR3 loop spans 17 amino acids. Germline CDR1 is SGHRS and CDR2 is YFSETQ. DNA of the CDR3: TGCGCCAGCAGCTTGGCGCTAGCGGGAGGGAGCTCCTACGAGCAGTACTTC. Translating it yields CASSLALAGGSSYEQYF.

This chain joins TRBV10-2 and TRBJ1-4; D is unresolved. Between the trimmed V and J ends, which lost 3 bases and 11 bases, there was a span of 10 bases. There are 12 residues in the CDR3. CDR1 and CDR2 from the germline V gene are WSHSY and SAAADI. The CDR3 bases are TGCGCCAGCAGTGAACGAGGCGGGAAACTGTTTTTT. Its translation: CASSERGGKLFF.

The chain carries TRBV5-4 and TRBJ2-3; 9 nucleotides agree with TRBD2. The CDR3 loop spans 16 amino acids. CDR1 SGHNT and CDR2 YYREEE come from the germline V gene (reference sequence). V was pared by 2 bases and J by 0 bases, with 4 bases of the junction left unmatched. The CDR3 loop reads CASSLGLAGSTDTQYF. The CDR3 DNA reads TGTGCCAGCAGCTTAGGGCTAGCGGGGAGCACAGATACGCAGTATTTT.

The V gene is TRBV7-2, the J gene TRBJ1-5; 7 bases agree with TRBD1. The CDR3 covers 13 residues. Germline lookup yields CDR1 SGHTA and CDR2 FQGNSA. The V gene end was trimmed by 5 bases and the J gene end by 8 bases; junction bases not matched to a gene: 6. The CDR3 coding sequence is TGTGCCAGCAGCCTAAACAGGGGTGAGCCCCAGCATTTT. As protein: CASSLNRGEPQHF.

This clone was counted between two and nine times. The V gene is TRBV18, the J gene TRBJ1-1; 8 nucleotides line up with TRBD1. There are 15 residues in the CDR3. With V trimmed by 2 bases and J by 6 bases, 8 bases remained unmatched. Germline V gene sequence: CDR1 KGHSH, CDR2 LQKENI. The CDR3 spells CASSPYRGEFAEAFF. CDR3 nucleotides: TGTGCCAGCTCACCATACAGGGGGGAATTCGCTGAAGCTTTCTTT.

This clone was counted once. This chain connects TRBV7-9 to TRBJ2-7; D unresolved. The CDR3 has 13 amino acids. Trimming left V 2 bases short and J 6 bases short, with 11 bases between. Germline V gene sequence: CDR1 SEHNR, CDR2 FQNEAQ (reference sequence). The CDR3 sequence is CASSLSTASEQYF. The CDR3 DNA is TGTGCCAGCAGCTTATCCACTGCGAGCGAGCAGTACTTC.

The rearrangement links TRBV6-5 to TRBJ1-2; 10 bases line up with TRBD1. Germline CDR1 and CDR2: MNHEY and SVGAGI. The trim removed 6 bases at V and 1 base at J, leaving 5 bases unmatched. This CDR3 region has 15 residues. CDR3 coding DNA: TGTGCCAGCAGATATGGACAGGGGGTTAACTATGGCTACACCTTC. Translating gives CASRYGQGVNYGYTF.

V and J are TRBV18 and TRBJ1-1; 7 positions match TRBD1. The CDR3 consists of 15 residues. With 6 bases clipped from V and 8 bases from J, the junction kept 15 bases outside the gene matches. Per the germline V gene, CDR1 is KGHSH and CDR2 is LQKENI. The CDR3 DNA follows: TGTGCCAGCTCGTACTTGACAGGGTGGAGTGAGGAAGCTTTCTTT. Translating gives CASSYLTGWSEEAFF.

This clone was picked up one time. V is TRBV9 and J is TRBJ2-3; D remains unclear. Trimming removed 4 bases at V and 1 base at J, with 13 bases between. This CDR3 region has 15 residues. Germline assignment: CDR1 SGDLS and CDR2 YYNGEE. CDR3 sequence (DNA): TGTGCCAGCAGCACCCTGGGATTTCGCACAGATACGCAGTATTTT. This encodes CASSTLGFRTDTQYF.

To note about this clone: Other DNA sequences in the same sample also yield this CDR3. The chain has TRBV2 and TRBJ2-7; D not resolved. Germline loops: CDR1 SNHLY, CDR2 FYNNEI. This CDR3 has 12 residues. Deletions cut 4 bases from V and 0 bases from J, with 4 bases between. CDR3 coding DNA: TGTGCCAGCAGTGCCACCTCCTACGAGCAGTACTTC. It yields the protein CASSATSYEQYF.

V and J are TRBV29-1 and TRBJ2-3; possible D gene TRBD2, 5 bases. Germline loops: CDR1 SQVTM, CDR2 ANQGSEA. This CDR3 contains 15 residues. V lost 0 bases, J lost 2 bases, and 12 bases lay in between. CDR3 nucleotides: TGCAGCGTTGAAGATAGGACTCGCTCCACAGATACGCAGTATTTT. The encoded protein is CSVEDRTRSTDTQYF.

The chain joins TRBV19 to TRBJ2-7; TRBD2 is a possible D gene (5 bases). Trimming stripped 3 bases from V and 0 bases from J, with 18 bases between. The CDR3 runs 17 residues. The germline CDR1 and CDR2 sequences are LNHDA and SQIVND (reference sequence). As DNA, the CDR3 is TGTGCCAGTAGTATTTTTGTCGGTCTGGGGAGCTCCTACGAGCAGTACTTC. It translates to CASSIFVGLGSSYEQYF.

With regard to this clone: In the same sample, other DNA sequences code for this CDR3. The chain has TRBV7-3 and TRBJ2-1; 9 bases are shared with TRBD2. The J segment lost 0 bases and the V segment lost 3 bases, leaving 0 bases of the junction unmatched. The CDR3 spans 15 residues. Per germline, CDR1 SGHTA and CDR2 FQGTGA. CDR3 DNA sequence: TGTGCCAGCAGCTTTAGCGGGAGCTCCTACAATGAGCAGTTCTTC. This sequence encodes CASSFSGSSYNEQFF.

This chain uses TRBV19 with TRBJ2-5; 8 nucleotides agree with TRBD1. The CDR3 extends over 13 amino acids. Trimming removed 6 bases from V and 7 bases from J; junction bases left unmatched: 7. Per the germline V gene, CDR1 is LNHDA and CDR2 is SQIVND (reference sequence). The CDR3 DNA follows: TGTGCCAGTAGCCCCGGACAGGGCGTGACCCAGTACTTC. Translating gives CASSPGQGVTQYF. The full variable domain, with the rest looked up from reference TRBV19 and TRBJ2-5, is DGGITQSPKYLFRKEGQNVTLSCEQNLNHDAMYWYRQDPGQGLRLIYYSQIVNDFQKGDIAEGYSVSREKKESFPLTVTSAQKNPTAFYLCASSPGQGVTQYFGPGTRLLVL.